Described below is a single TCR beta chain sequence and its context. These data originate in a study of blood T cell repertoires in COVID-19. Turning to the study itself: Nucleic acid was either cDNA or gDNA, and it came from T cells, B-cell-depleted T cells, or PBMCs.

The assay was immunoSEQ multiplex PCR, and TCRdb's table has in-frame clones only and misses some. The table records 150,000 to 250,000 clones, around 82% of them present only once. The V end was cut by 4 bases, the J end by 4 bases, with 11 bases between. In germline, CDR1 is SNHLY, CDR2 FYNNEI. The CDR3 sequence is 13 residues long. Across roughly 25 US areas, participants ranged in age from about 18 to 90 years. Self-reported history from a screening survey and questionnaire set each donor's cohort. Two negative PCRs, clearance, or symptom resolution were required of recovered Cohort 3 donors. The sequence derives from a man aged 40-50 years who had recovered from COVID-19. The chain is built from TRBV2 and TRBJ2-7; D is ambiguous. The specimen was PBMCs or T cells enriched from blood (not recorded which). CDR3 in amino acids: CASSVAASYEQYF. CDR3 bases: TGTGCCAGCAGTGTCGCAGCGTCTTACGAGCAGTACTTC.